This entry lists 22 T cell receptor beta chains sequenced from one sample in a study of T-cell memory formation after mild COVID-19. In TCRdb, the 5' RACE reads were re-called with MiXCR into one record per CDR3 protein. This table has about 150,000 distinct CDR3 sequences, approximately 12% appearing once. What was sequenced was PBMCs or a T cell subset sorted from them (not recorded which). These receptors all stem from a man aged 18 to 29 who had mild COVID-19 (a few samples of this study predate the infection). Cell type and time point are not known.

As regards this clonotype: A clone one base away is much larger, so this may be a read error. V gene TRBV7-3 combines with J gene TRBJ2-3, with D possibly TRBD1 on 6 matching bases. Germline V gene lookup returns CDR1 SGHTA and CDR2 FQGTGA. The CDR3 consists of 13 residues. The germline V and J ends were trimmed by 6 bases and 4 bases, with 11 bases remaining between them. The CDR3 nucleotides read TGTGCCAGCAGATTACAGGGATCAGATACGCAGTATTTT. Its translation: CASRLQGSDTQYF.

The rearrangement uses TRBV7-8 and TRBJ2-2, with 11 bases matching TRBD1. The V segment lost 4 bases and the J segment 6 bases; nucleotides outside the gene matches: 10. The germline V gene encodes CDR1 SGHVS and CDR2 FQNEAQ. The CDR3 is made up of 17 amino acids. CDR3 loop: CASSYNRDRGRSGELFF. CDR3 DNA: TGTGCCAGCAGCTACAACCGGGACAGGGGGAGGTCCGGGGAGCTGTTTTTT.

The chain uses TRBV20-1 and TRBJ2-5; possible D gene TRBD1, 5 bases. The V gene lost 3 bases and the J gene lost 5 bases, with 10 bases spanning the gap. This CDR3 comprises 12 residues. CDR1 and CDR2 (germline): DFQATT, SNEGSKA (reference sequence). CDR3 nucleotides: TGCAGTGCTAGCAGGGTCTTTGAGACCCAGTACTTC. Translating gives CSASRVFETQYF.

The chain employs TRBV7-2 and TRBJ1-4; 7 nucleotides align to TRBD1. The CDR3 extends over 15 amino acids. V was pared by 1 base and J by 10 bases, with 9 bases of the junction left unmatched. The germline V gene encodes CDR1 SGHTA and CDR2 FQGNSA. CDR3 region: CASSLGGTESGKLFF. The DNA for the CDR3 is TGTGCCAGCAGCTTAGGAGGGACAGAGTCTGGAAAACTGTTTTTT.

The chain is built from TRBV4-3 and TRBJ2-3, with D maybe TRBD1 (6 bases). V was clipped by 6 bases and J by 5 bases, with 15 bases between them. Germline assignment: CDR1 LGHNA and CDR2 YSLEER. The CDR3 has 14 residues. CDR3: CASSTRGFVDTQYF. The CDR3 nucleotides read TGCGCCAGCAGTACGAGGGGGTTCGTAGATACGCAGTATTTT.

The chain recombines TRBV7-2 with TRBJ2-2; D unclear. The CDR3 covers 15 residues. Germline CDR1 is SGHTA and CDR2 is FQGNSA. Trimming took 5 bases from V and 1 from J, leaving 11 bases between them. The chain's CDR3 is CASSPTRENTGELFF. The CDR3 bases are TGTGCCAGCAGCCCGACACGCGAGAACACCGGGGAGCTGTTTTTT. The entire variable domain, with the rest obtained from reference TRBV7-2 and TRBJ2-2, is as follows: GAGVSQSPSNKVTEKGKDVELRCDPISGHTALYWYRQSLGQGLEFLIYFQGNSAPDKSGLPSDRFSAERTGGSVSTLTIQRTQQEDSAVYLCASSPTRENTGELFFGEGSRLTVL.

This clonotype turned up a few times. This chain joins TRBV7-2 and TRBJ2-3; a possible D gene is TRBD1 (6 bases). The germline V gene has CDR1 SGHTA and CDR2 FQGNSA. Trimming stripped 8 bases from V and 1 base from J, with 13 bases between. The CDR3 runs to 14 residues. The CDR3 bases are TGTGCCAGCGGCAGACAGGTGGGCACAGATACGCAGTATTTT. Translated, it gives CASGRQVGTDTQYF.

This clonotype has a count of ten or more. This chain uses TRBV7-3 with TRBJ1-6; D remains ambiguous. Trimming took off 6 bases at V and 7 bases at J, with 10 bases between the two ends. Germline loops: CDR1 SGHTA, CDR2 FQGTGA. CDR3 length: 13 residues. CDR3 sequence: CASRRSGNSPLHF. CDR3 bases: TGTGCCAGCAGGCGCAGTGGGAATTCACCCCTCCACTTT.

The sample holds many counts of this clonotype. This chain links TRBV5-4 with TRBJ2-3, with TRBD1 matching over 8 bases. The trim removed 3 bases at V and 6 bases at J, leaving 9 bases unmatched. The CDR3 is 15 residues long. Germline V gene lookup returns CDR1 SGHNT and CDR2 YYREEE (reference sequence). CDR3 sequence (DNA): TGTGCCAGCAGCTCCGGACAGGGAGAGGCGGATACGCAGTATTTT. Translation: CASSSGQGEADTQYF.

This clonotype was recorded at least ten times. The genes are TRBV7-2 and TRBJ1-2; D unclear. Germline lookup yields CDR1 SGHTA and CDR2 FQGNSA. The V gene lost 2 bases and the J gene lost 8 bases, with 9 bases spanning the gap. The CDR3 contains 12 residues. The CDR3 DNA reads as TGTGCCAGCAGCTTACTTCCTTGGGGCTACACCTTC. Amino acid sequence: CASSLLPWGYTF.

This sequence joins TRBV2 and TRBJ2-4; the D is unclear. This CDR3 spans 12 amino acids. Trimming took 3 bases from V and 7 from J, leaving 7 bases between them. Germline lookup yields CDR1 SNHLY and CDR2 FYNNEI. CDR3 sequence: CASSEGSNIQYF. CDR3 sequence (DNA): TGTGCCAGCAGTGAGGGCAGTAACATTCAGTACTTC.

The gene calls are TRBV7-2 and TRBJ2-5, with 8 nucleotides matching TRBD1. Germline CDR1 is SGHTA and CDR2 is FQGNSA. V lost 2 bases and J lost 3; bases outside the gene matches: 8. This CDR3 is built from 16 residues. In DNA form, the CDR3 reads TGTGCCAGCAGCTTAACTACGGACAGGGTTAAAGAGACCCAGTACTTC. Its translation is CASSLTTDRVKETQYF.

This clonotype was recorded a few times. The chain joins TRBV27 to TRBJ2-5; 7 positions agree with TRBD1. V lost 10 bases, J lost 2 bases, and 7 bases stayed unmatched. From germline, CDR1 is MNHEY and CDR2 SMNVEV (reference sequence). This CDR3 spans 13 amino acids. CDR3 in amino acids: CATRGQVQETQYF. The CDR3 coding sequence is TGTGCCACCCGAGGACAGGTGCAAGAGACCCAGTACTTC.

The V gene is TRBV12-3 or TRBV12-4, the J gene TRBJ1-4; TRBD1 agrees at 12 bases. This CDR3 is 15 amino acids long. Trimming cost V 6 bases and J 8 bases; bases outside gene matches: 7. Here the CDR3 DNA reads TGTGCCAGCAGGCCCGGGACAGGGGGCTACGAAAAACTGTTTTTT. Protein sequence: CASRPGTGGYEKLFF.

The chain carries TRBV7-2 and TRBJ1-1; possibly TRBD1 for D (5 bases). The CDR3 is 14 residues long. The germline V and J ends were trimmed by 2 bases and 5 bases, with 12 bases remaining between them. The V gene's germline CDR1 is SGHTA and CDR2 FQGNSA. Here the CDR3 DNA reads TGTGCCAGCAGCTTAAAAGGGGAAAAGACTGAAGCTTTCTTT. It specifies CASSLKGEKTEAFF.

The chain is built from TRBV7-9 and TRBJ1-5; the D is unclear. CDR1 SEHNR and CDR2 FQNEAQ come from the germline V gene (reference sequence). The CDR3 contains 13 residues. V lost 2 bases, J lost 7 bases, and 9 bases lay in between. CDR3 nucleotide sequence: TGTGCCAGCAGCTTATCAACGGTCCAGCCCCAGCATTTT. This encodes CASSLSTVQPQHF.

This clonotype turned up a few times. The gene calls are TRBV6-5 and TRBJ2-2; 7 bases are a match to TRBD1. The V segment lost 4 bases and the J segment 0 bases; nucleotides outside the gene matches: 5. CDR3 length: 16 amino acids. Germline values: CDR1 MNHEY, CDR2 SVGAGI. The CDR3 loop is CASSWLGTANTGELFF. The CDR3 nucleotides are TGTGCCAGCAGTTGGTTGGGGACAGCGAACACCGGGGAGCTGTTTTTT.

This clonotype was seen more than once but under ten times. The chain employs TRBV24-1 and TRBJ2-3; 10 nucleotides agree with TRBD2. CDR1 KGHDR and CDR2 SFDVKD come from the germline V gene. The V and J ends lost 6 bases and 3 bases, in that order; junction bases with no gene match: 5. The CDR3 totals 15 residues. The CDR3 DNA reads TGTGCCACCAGTACTAGCGGGGTTTATACAGATACGCAGTATTTT. This gives the protein CATSTSGVYTDTQYF.

The chain recombines TRBV19 with TRBJ1-1, with 8 bases lining up with TRBD1. This CDR3 has 16 residues. V lost 5 bases, J lost 1 base, and 9 bases stayed unmatched. The germline V gene encodes CDR1 LNHDA and CDR2 SQIVND (reference sequence). DNA for the CDR3: TGTGCCAGTAGTCTATTTACAGGGGGAAGGAACACTGAAGCTTTCTTT. Its protein is CASSLFTGGRNTEAFF.

V and J are TRBV27 and TRBJ2-3, with 7 bases fitting TRBD1. J lost 4 bases, V lost 3 bases, and 4 bases had no gene match. This CDR3 comprises 14 residues. CDR1 is MNHEY, CDR2 SMNVEV, per germline (reference sequence). Written as DNA, the CDR3 is TGTGCCAGCAGTTTTGAGGGGGCCCCAGATACGCAGTATTTT. Residues: CASSFEGAPDTQYF.

The chain uses TRBV20-1 and TRBJ1-6, with D unresolved. Germline CDR1 DFQATT, CDR2 SNEGSKA (reference sequence). The CDR3 extends over 14 amino acids. Trimming took off 3 bases at V and 7 bases at J, with 13 bases between the two ends. The chain's CDR3 is CSASGRVGNSPLHF. For the CDR3, the DNA is TGCAGTGCTAGCGGGAGAGTAGGGAATTCACCCCTCCACTTT.

The chain joins TRBV7-9 to TRBJ1-2; 7 bases agree with TRBD1. J gave up 8 bases and V 3 bases, and 6 bases lay outside the gene matches. CDR1 is SEHNR, CDR2 FQNEAQ, per germline (reference sequence). The CDR3 totals 13 residues. CDR3 sequence (DNA): TGTGCCAGCAGCTTCGACAGGGTCGGGGGCTACACCTTC. It encodes CASSFDRVGGYTF.